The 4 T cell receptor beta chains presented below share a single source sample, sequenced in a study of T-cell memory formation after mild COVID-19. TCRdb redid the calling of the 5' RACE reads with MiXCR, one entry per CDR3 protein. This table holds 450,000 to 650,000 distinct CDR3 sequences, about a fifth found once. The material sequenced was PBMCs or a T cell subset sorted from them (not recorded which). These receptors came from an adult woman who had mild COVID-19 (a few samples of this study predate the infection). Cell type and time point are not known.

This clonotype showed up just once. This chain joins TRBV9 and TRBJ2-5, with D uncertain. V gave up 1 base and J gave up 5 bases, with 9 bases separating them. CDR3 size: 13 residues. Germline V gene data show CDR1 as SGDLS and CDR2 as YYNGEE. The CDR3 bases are TGTGCCAGCAGCGTATGGTCTGGGGAGACCCAGTACTTC. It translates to CASSVWSGETQYF.

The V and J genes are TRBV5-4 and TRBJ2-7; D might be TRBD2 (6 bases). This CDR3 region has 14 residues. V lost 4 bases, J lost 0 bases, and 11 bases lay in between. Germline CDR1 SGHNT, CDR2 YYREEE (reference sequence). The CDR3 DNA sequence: TGTGCCAGCAGCGATCCTAGCGTCTCCTACGAGCAGTACTTC. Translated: CASSDPSVSYEQYF. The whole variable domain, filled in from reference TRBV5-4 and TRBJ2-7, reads ETGVTQSPTHLIKTRGQQVTLRCSSQSGHNTVSWYQQALGQGPQFIFQYYREEENGRGNFPPRFSGLQFPNYSSELNVNALELDDSALYLCASSDPSVSYEQYFGPGTRLTVT.

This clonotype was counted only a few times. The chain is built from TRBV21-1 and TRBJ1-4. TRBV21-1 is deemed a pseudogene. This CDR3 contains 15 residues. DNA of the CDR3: TGTGCCAGCAGCATTGAGGGCAGGCAAAATGAAAAACTGTTTTTT. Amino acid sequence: CASSIEGRQNEKLFF.

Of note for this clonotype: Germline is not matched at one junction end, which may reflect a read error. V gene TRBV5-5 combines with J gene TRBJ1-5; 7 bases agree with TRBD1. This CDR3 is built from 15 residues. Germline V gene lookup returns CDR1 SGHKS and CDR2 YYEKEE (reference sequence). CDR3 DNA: TGTTCCAGCAGCTCCGGGACAGAGAGCAATCAGCCCCAGCATTTT. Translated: CSSSSGTESNQPQHF.